This T cell receptor beta chain is from a study of blood T cells in healthy people across ages. Concerning this clonotype: The antigen remains unidentified.

General study results and limits: Naive T cell percentage strongly correlated with TCR beta diversity. Roughly linearly, TCR beta diversity per million T cells fell as age increased.

A second about 7 to 11 cycle PCR used barcoded and J-beta primers. Individual samples furnished no less than 2.5 million CDR3-containing paired-end reads apiece. TCRdb itself ran the 5' RACE reads through MiXCR, one entry per CDR3 protein. The table shows fewer than 900,000 distinct CDR3 sequences, with roughly 41% occurring only once. In germline, CDR1 is LGHNA, CDR2 YSLEER. V lost 0 bases to trimming and J lost 9 bases, with 18 bases between them. CDR3 length: 15 residues. The receptor was derived from a woman aged 55-70 years in good health. The chain combines TRBV4-3 with TRBJ2-7, with a weak D call TRBD2 (5 bases). The sample comprised blood. Here the CDR3 DNA reads TGCGCCAGCAGCCAAGATTGGTTAGGTAGCGCCGGGCAGTACTTC. It translates to CASSQDWLGSAGQYF.